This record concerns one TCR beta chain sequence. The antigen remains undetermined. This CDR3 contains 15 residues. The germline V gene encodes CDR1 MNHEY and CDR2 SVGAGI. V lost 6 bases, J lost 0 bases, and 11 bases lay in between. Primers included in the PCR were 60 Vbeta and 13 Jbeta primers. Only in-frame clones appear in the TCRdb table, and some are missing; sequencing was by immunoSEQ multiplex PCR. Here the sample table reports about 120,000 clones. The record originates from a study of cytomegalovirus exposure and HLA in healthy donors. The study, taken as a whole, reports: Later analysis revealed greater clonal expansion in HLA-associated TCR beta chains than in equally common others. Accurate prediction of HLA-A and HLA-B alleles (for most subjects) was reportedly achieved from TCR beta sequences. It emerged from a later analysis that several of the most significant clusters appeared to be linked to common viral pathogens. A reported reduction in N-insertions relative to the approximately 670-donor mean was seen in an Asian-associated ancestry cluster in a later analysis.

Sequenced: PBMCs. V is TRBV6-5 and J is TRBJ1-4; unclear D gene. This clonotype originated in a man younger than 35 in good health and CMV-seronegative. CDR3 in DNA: TGTGCCAGCAGCTTATCCCAGGCAACTAATGAAAAACTGTTTTTT. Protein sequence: CASSLSQATNEKLFF.